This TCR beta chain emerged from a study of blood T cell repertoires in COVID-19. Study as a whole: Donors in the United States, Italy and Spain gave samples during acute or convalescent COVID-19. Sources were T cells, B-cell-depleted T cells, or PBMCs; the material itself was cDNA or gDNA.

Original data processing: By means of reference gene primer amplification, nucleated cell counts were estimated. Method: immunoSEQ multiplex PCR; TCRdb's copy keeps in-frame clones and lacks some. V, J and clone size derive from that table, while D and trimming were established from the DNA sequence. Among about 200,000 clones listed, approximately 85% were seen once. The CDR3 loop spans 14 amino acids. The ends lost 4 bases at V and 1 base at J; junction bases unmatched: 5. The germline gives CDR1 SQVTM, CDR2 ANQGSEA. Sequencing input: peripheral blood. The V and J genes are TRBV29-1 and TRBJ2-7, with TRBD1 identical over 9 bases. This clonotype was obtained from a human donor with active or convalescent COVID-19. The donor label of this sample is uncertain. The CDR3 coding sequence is TGCAGCGTTGTACGGGACAGGGCATCCTACGAGCAGTACTTC. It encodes CSVVRDRASYEQYF.